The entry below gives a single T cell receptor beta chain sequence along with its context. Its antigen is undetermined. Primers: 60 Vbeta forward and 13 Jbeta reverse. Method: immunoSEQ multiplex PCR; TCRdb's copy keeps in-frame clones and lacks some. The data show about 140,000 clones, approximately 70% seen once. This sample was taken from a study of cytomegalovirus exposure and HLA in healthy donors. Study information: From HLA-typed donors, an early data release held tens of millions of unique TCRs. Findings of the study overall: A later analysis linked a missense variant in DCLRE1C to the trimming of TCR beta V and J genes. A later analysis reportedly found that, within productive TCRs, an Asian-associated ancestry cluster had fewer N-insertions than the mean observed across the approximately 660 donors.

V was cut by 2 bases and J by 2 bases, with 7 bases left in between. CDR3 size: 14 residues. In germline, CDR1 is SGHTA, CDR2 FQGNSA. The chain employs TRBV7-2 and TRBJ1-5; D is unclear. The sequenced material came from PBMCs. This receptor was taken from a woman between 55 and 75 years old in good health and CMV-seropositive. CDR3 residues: CASSLQPGNQPQHF. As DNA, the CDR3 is TGTGCCAGCAGCTTACAACCGGGCAATCAGCCCCAGCATTTT.